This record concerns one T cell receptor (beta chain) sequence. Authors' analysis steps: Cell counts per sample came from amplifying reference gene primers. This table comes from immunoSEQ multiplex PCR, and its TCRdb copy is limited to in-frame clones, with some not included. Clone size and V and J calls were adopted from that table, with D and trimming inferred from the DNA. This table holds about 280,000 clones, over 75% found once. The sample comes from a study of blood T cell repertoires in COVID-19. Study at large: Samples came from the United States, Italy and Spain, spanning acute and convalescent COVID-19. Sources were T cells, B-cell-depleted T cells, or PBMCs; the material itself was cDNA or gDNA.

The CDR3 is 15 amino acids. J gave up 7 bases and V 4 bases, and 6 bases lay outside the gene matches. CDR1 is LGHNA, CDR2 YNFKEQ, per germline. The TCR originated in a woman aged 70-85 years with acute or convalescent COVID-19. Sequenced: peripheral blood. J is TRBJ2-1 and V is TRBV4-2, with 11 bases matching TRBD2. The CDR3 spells CASSRSGGAENEQFF. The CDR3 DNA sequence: TGTGCCAGCAGCCGTAGCGGGGGGGCCGAAAATGAGCAGTTCTTC.